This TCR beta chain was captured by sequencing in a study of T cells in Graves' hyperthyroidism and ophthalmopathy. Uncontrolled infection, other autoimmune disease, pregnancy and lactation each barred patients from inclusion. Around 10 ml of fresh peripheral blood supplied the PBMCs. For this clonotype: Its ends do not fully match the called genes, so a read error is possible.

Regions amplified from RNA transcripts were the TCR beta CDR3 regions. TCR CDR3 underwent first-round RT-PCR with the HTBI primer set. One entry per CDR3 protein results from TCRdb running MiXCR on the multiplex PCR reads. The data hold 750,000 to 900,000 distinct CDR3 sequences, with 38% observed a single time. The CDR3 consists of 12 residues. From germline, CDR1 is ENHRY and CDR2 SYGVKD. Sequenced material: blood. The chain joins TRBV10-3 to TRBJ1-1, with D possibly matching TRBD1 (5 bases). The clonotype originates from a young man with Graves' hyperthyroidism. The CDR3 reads CASSFPGPEAFF. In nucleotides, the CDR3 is TGTGCCAGCAGTTTTCCGGGACCTGAAGCTTTCTTT.